This TCR beta chain was captured by sequencing in a study of technical replicates of blood from a few donors. The CDR3 spans 17 residues. Germline V gives CDR1 LNHDA, CDR2 SQIVND (reference sequence). V dropped 4 bases and J dropped 8; count of bases not matched to a gene: 9. Clones were sequenced by immunoSEQ multiplex PCR, and TCRdb holds only the in-frame ones, with some missing. The data show about 72,000 clones, with roughly 90% seen just once and 0.42% held by the top ten. The sequence derives from a human donor in good health. The sample was T cells isolated from PBMCs. V is TRBV19 and J is TRBJ2-1; 15 positions agree with TRBD2. The CDR3 sequence is CASSTGLAGGSWDEQFF. CDR3 coding DNA: TGTGCCAGTAGTACGGGACTAGCGGGAGGATCTTGGGATGAGCAGTTCTTC.